The rows below give T cell receptor beta chains drawn from one sample of a study of somatic mutations in cytotoxic T cells in rheumatoid arthritis. Assay used: immunoSEQ multiplex PCR; TCRdb lists only in-frame clones, some missing. The sample includes fewer than 25,000 clones, about 70% of them seen just once. The sequenced sample consisted of CD8+ T cells sorted from blood. The receptors stem from an adult with rheumatoid arthritis. Each CDR3 is given with its conserved first and last residue. The order of the fields is CDR3 DNA, CDR3 protein, clone size, D gene, J gene, V gene. A D gene is named only where the DNA matches it firmly. Only some rows state a clone size, as once, few, many or a class for expanded clones.

TGTGCCAGCAGCGTAGACGGGAGCGGGGGGGACAATGAGCAGTTCTTC	CASSVDGSGGDNEQFF	NA	TRBD2	TRBJ2-1	TRBV9
TGTGCCAGCAGTTTATCGAGTGGGACGGGGGTAGGGTATGGCTACACCTTC	CASSLSSGTGVGYGYTF	NA	NA	TRBJ1-2	TRBV27
TGTGCCACCAGCAGGGACAGGGAGAACGGTGAAGCTTTCTTT	CATSRDRENGEAFF	NA	TRBD1	TRBJ1-1	TRBV15
TGCGCCAGCAGCCAAGATGGGGGGCCTCAGTACTTC	CASSQDGGPQYF	NA	NA	TRBJ2-7	TRBV4-3
TGTGCCAGCAGCTACCTACCTGACAGGGGTTCGCAGTATTTT	CASSYLPDRGSQYF	NA	TRBD1	TRBJ2-3	TRBV7-8
TGTGCCAGCAGGGACGGGACAGCCTCCCCCCTCTACGAGCAGTACTTC	CASRDGTASPLYEQYF	few	TRBD1	TRBJ2-7	TRBV28
TGTGCCAGCAGTTACTATCTCGGGACAGGGAATGGCTACACCTTC	CASSYYLGTGNGYTF	NA	TRBD1	TRBJ1-2	TRBV6-5
TGTGCCAGCAGCTTAGCACCTCTTACAGGGTCACCCCTCCACTTT	CASSLAPLTGSPLHF	NA	NA	TRBJ1-6	TRBV7-2
TGTGCCAGCAGCCTAGGGGGTTCTGGGGCCAACGTCCTGACTTTC	CASSLGGSGANVLTF	NA	NA	TRBJ2-6	TRBV9
TGTGCCAGCAGTTTATTAAGCAGACTATATAGCAATCAGCCCCAGCATTTT	CASSLLSRLYSNQPQHF	NA	NA	TRBJ1-5	TRBV28
TGTGCCACCAGCAGGCGCAGGGGCAATCAGCCCCAGCATTTT	CATSRRRGNQPQHF	NA	NA	TRBJ1-5	TRBV15
TGTGCCAGCAGCCCTACGGGCGGGAGTGGAAACACCATATATTTT	CASSPTGGSGNTIYF	NA	NA	TRBJ1-3	TRBV7-6
TGTGCTAGTGCCCAGGGGGCCGGGGAGCTGTTTTTT	CASAQGAGELFF	NA	TRBD1	TRBJ2-2	TRBV12-5
TGTGCCAGCAGCCAATTGGCAGGCGGCTACTACGAGCAGTACTTC	CASSQLAGGYYEQYF	NA	NA	TRBJ2-7	TRBV16
TGTGCCAGCTCTGGAGGGAGCAGGGGGCACGAGACCCAGTACTTC	CASSGGSRGHETQYF	NA	TRBD1	TRBJ2-5	TRBV7-3
TGCAGCGTGCGGGACGTACCTTATGGCTACACCTTC	CSVRDVPYGYTF	NA	NA	TRBJ1-2	TRBV29-1
TGCGCCAGCAGCCAAGATCTGCGGGGGGGCAACAATGAGCAGTTCTTC	CASSQDLRGGNNEQFF	NA	TRBD2	TRBJ2-1	TRBV4-1
TGCGCCAGCAGCCAAGATGCAAGGCTAAATGAAAAACTGTTTTTT	CASSQDARLNEKLFF	NA	NA	TRBJ1-4	TRBV4-3
TGTGCCAGTAGCGAAACAGGGGGACCCTACAATGAGCAGTTCTTC	CASSETGGPYNEQFF	NA	TRBD1	TRBJ2-1	TRBV19
TGTGCCAGCAGTTACAACCCCAGCGGCGGGGAGCTGTTTTTT	CASSYNPSGGELFF	few	NA	TRBJ2-2	TRBV6-6
TGTGCCAGCAGGGGGGAAGGACAGAACTATGGCTACACCTTC	CASRGEGQNYGYTF	few	NA	TRBJ1-2	TRBV25-1
TGTGCCAGCAGTCTAGGGGCGAGGACCGGGGAGCTGTTTTTT	CASSLGARTGELFF	NA	NA	TRBJ2-2	TRBV27
TGTGCCAGCAGCGTAGAACCAGACCTTGCCTACGAGCAGTACTTC	CASSVEPDLAYEQYF	NA	NA	TRBJ2-7	TRBV9
TGTGCCAGCAGCCTAGGAGCCGGGGAGCTGTTTTTT	CASSLGAGELFF	few	NA	TRBJ2-2	TRBV7-9
TGTGCCAGCAGCCCCCCCGGGACAGGTACAGATACGCAGTATTTT	CASSPPGTGTDTQYF	large	TRBD1	TRBJ2-3	TRBV7-9
TGTGCCAGTTCCGTTGGGGATTCCTACGAGCAGTACTTC	CASSVGDSYEQYF	few	NA	TRBJ2-7	TRBV27
TGTGCCTCCCGGGACTACGATGTTGAGACCCAGTACTTC	CASRDYDVETQYF	NA	TRBD2	TRBJ2-5	TRBV28
TGTGCCACGGAAGACGGGAACTCTGGAAACACCATATATTTT	CATEDGNSGNTIYF	once	NA	TRBJ1-3	TRBV10-3
TGTGCCAGCAGCTTGGTGGCCCTTGGTGAAAAACTGTTTTTT	CASSLVALGEKLFF	NA	NA	TRBJ1-4	TRBV5-8
TGTGCCAGCAGTTTAAGGCAGAGCTCCTACGAGCAGTACTTC	CASSLRQSSYEQYF	NA	NA	TRBJ2-7	TRBV28
TGTGCCAGCAGCGAATGGGGAGGCGAGACCCAGTACTTC	CASSEWGGETQYF	NA	NA	TRBJ2-5	TRBV9
TGTGCCAGTAGTATAGATGGGTCGGGGGGGTCAGATACGCAGTATTTT	CASSIDGSGGSDTQYF	NA	TRBD2	TRBJ2-3	TRBV19
TGCGCCAGCAGCTTGGGGGCCTCTGGAAACACCATATATTTT	CASSLGASGNTIYF	few	NA	TRBJ1-3	TRBV5-1
TGTGCCAGCAGCTTGCCGACCGGGACAGACCAAGAGACCCAGTACTTC	CASSLPTGTDQETQYF	few	TRBD1	TRBJ2-5	TRBV7-8
TGCAGCGTTGAAGATCAGTACAGTACCAACTATGGCTACACCTTC	CSVEDQYSTNYGYTF	few	NA	TRBJ1-2	TRBV29-1
TGTGCCAGCAGTGGCCCAGGTAGGCCCACCTACTACGAGCAGTACTTC	CASSGPGRPTYYEQYF	few	NA	TRBJ2-7	TRBV2
TGTGCCAGCAGTTACTCAGGGGACAGGCTGTTTTTT	CASSYSGDRLFF	NA	TRBD1	TRBJ2-2	TRBV6-5
TGTGCCAGCAGTTTGGACTCTTCAACTAATGAAAAACTGTTTTTT	CASSLDSSTNEKLFF	NA	NA	TRBJ1-4	TRBV27
TGTGCCACCTGGGGACAGGAGAACTATGGCTACACCTTC	CATWGQENYGYTF	NA	TRBD1	TRBJ1-2	TRBV15
TGTGCCAGCCCGTCATACCGGGTATCACAGGAAAAACTGTTTTTT	CASPSYRVSQEKLFF	NA	NA	TRBJ1-4	TRBV27
TGTGCCATCAGTGAAGCGGACAGAGTCTACACCTTC	CAISEADRVYTF	NA	NA	TRBJ1-2	TRBV10-3
TGTGCCAGCAGCTTGGAACGTTTAAAGCAGTACTTC	CASSLERLKQYF	NA	NA	TRBJ2-7	TRBV5-4
TGCGCCAGCAGCTTTAGGCGGCTTGATACGCAGTATTTT	CASSFRRLDTQYF	NA	NA	TRBJ2-3	TRBV5-1
TGTGCCAGCAGTCCCGGACAGGGGGCGTCTAGTGAGCAGTTCTTC	CASSPGQGASSEQFF	NA	TRBD1	TRBJ2-1	TRBV6-5
TGTGCCAGCAGTTCACTAGGCACAGATACGCAGTATTTT	CASSSLGTDTQYF	NA	NA	TRBJ2-3	TRBV5-4
TGTGCCAGCAGTTCCGGACAGGGACGAAACACCATATATTTT	CASSSGQGRNTIYF	NA	TRBD1	TRBJ1-3	TRBV28
TGTGCCAGCAGTGCCCAAGCTTACAATGAGCAGTTCTTC	CASSAQAYNEQFF	few	NA	TRBJ2-1	TRBV2
TGCGCCAGCAGCCGTACAGGGAGACCTGAAGCTTTCTTT	CASSRTGRPEAFF	NA	NA	TRBJ1-1	TRBV4-3
TGCAGTGCTAGTCAGGGGTTTGAAGCTTTCTTT	CSASQGFEAFF	NA	NA	TRBJ1-1	TRBV20-1
TGTGCCTGGGACAGGGGTTCAGGGGCCAACGTCCTGACTTTC	CAWDRGSGANVLTF	few	TRBD1	TRBJ2-6	TRBV30
TGCGCCAGCAGCCAAGATATGAGGGGGCTAGGTAATTCACCCCTCCACTTT	CASSQDMRGLGNSPLHF	NA	TRBD1	TRBJ1-6	TRBV4-1
TGTGCCAGCAGTTTTTTGGGACAGGGGGTCACTAATGAAAAACTGTTTTTT	CASSFLGQGVTNEKLFF	NA	TRBD1	TRBJ1-4	TRBV27
TGTGCCTGGACGAACACTGAAGCTTTCTTT	CAWTNTEAFF	once	NA	TRBJ1-1	TRBV30